This T cell receptor (beta chain) was captured by sequencing in a study of T cell responses to AZD1222 COVID-19 vaccine. There are 16 residues in the CDR3. Germline V gene lookup returns CDR1 MDHEN and CDR2 SYDVKM. J gave up 2 bases and V 5 bases, and 8 bases lay outside the gene matches. Method: immunoSEQ multiplex PCR; TCRdb's copy keeps in-frame clones and lacks some. The data hold some 110,000 clones, with about 85% observed a single time. This clone was seen only once. Antigen unknown. Points from the study as a whole: Clonal diversity may have been underestimated in mostly white British donors. Spike-specific TCR breadth and depth rose after two AZD1222 doses. Among those given AZD1222, only 5 to 7 were seropositive at baseline.

The source material was peripheral blood, sampled 28 days after the second AZD1222 dose. The rearrangement joins TRBV28 to TRBJ1-3, with 8 bases matching TRBD1. This sequence originates from an adult who received the AZD1222 COVID-19 vaccine. The CDR3 nucleotides read TGTGCCAGCAGTCCCGGGACAGGTAGAACTGGAAACACCATATATTTT. This codes for CASSPGTGRTGNTIYF. The full variable domain, in which reference TRBV28 and TRBJ1-3 provide the parts outside the CDR3, is DVKVTQSSRYLVKRTGEKVFLECVQDMDHENMFWYRQDPGLGLRLIYFSYDVKMKEKGDIPEGYSVSREKKERFSLILESASTNQTSMYLCASSPGTGRTGNTIYFGEGSWLTVV.